This passage covers 21 T cell receptor beta chains from one sample sequenced in a study of identical twins. One entry per CDR3 protein, called by TCRdb with MiXCR from the 5' RACE reads. The sample yields hundreds of thousands of distinct CDR3 sequences, approximately 20% seen once. The data were also submitted as part of a second study, on yellow fever vaccine responses in identical twins.

The sequenced material came from CD4+ T cells sorted from blood. All receptors derive from a woman aged 18 to 35 in good health.

There are a few counts of this clonotype. The chain combines TRBV4-1 with TRBJ2-3; D is unclear. The V and J ends lost 0 bases and 12 bases respectively, with 16 bases between them. The CDR3 covers 14 residues. CDR1 and CDR2 from the germline V gene are MGHRA and YSYEKL. In DNA, the CDR3 is TGCGCCAGCAGCCAAGAAGACCGGGTCCCAGGACAGTATTTT. Its translation is CASSQEDRVPGQYF.

The chain uses TRBV28 and TRBJ2-5, with a possible D match to TRBD1 (6 bases). Trimming removed 5 bases at V and 5 bases at J, with 15 bases between. The CDR3 is 14 residues long. Germline CDR1 reads MDHEN; CDR2 reads SYDVKM. The CDR3, as DNA: TGTGCCAGCAGTCCACAGGGCCCGCGGGAGACCCAGTACTTC. It yields the protein CASSPQGPRETQYF.

The V gene is TRBV6-2 or TRBV6-3, the J gene TRBJ2-1, with 7 bases lining up with TRBD1. V was clipped by 4 bases and J by 9 bases; unmatched bases: 6. The V gene's germline CDR1 is MNHEY and CDR2 SVGEGT. The CDR3 covers 13 residues. CDR3 nucleotide sequence: TGTGCCAGCAGTTCTACAGGGGCCCCTGAGCAGTTCTTC. Residues: CASSSTGAPEQFF.

In this sample, this clonotype turned up a few times. V is TRBV5-6 and J is TRBJ1-3; D gene uncertain. The CDR3 is 16 amino acids. The V gene lost 2 bases and the J gene lost 0 bases, with 12 bases spanning the gap. CDR1 and CDR2 (germline): SGHDT, YYEEEE. The CDR3, as DNA: TGTGCCAGCAGCTTTGGCAGCAGGAGCTCTGGAAACACCATATATTTT. Protein product: CASSFGSRSSGNTIYF.

The chain is built from TRBV3-1 and TRBJ2-3; D uncertain. V was cut by 11 bases and J by 4 bases, with 28 bases left in between. Germline values: CDR1 LGHDT, CDR2 YNNKEL (reference sequence). The CDR3 consists of 17 residues. CDR3 sequence reads: CASTKQKASRSPDTQYF. For the CDR3, the DNA is TGTGCCTCCACCAAGCAGAAGGCTAGTCGATCCCCAGATACGCAGTATTTT.

The rearrangement uses TRBV7-8 and TRBJ2-2; TRBD2 matches at 15 bases. The CDR3 sequence is 20 residues long. V was clipped by 6 bases and J by 2 bases; unmatched bases: 13. Germline V gene data show CDR1 as SGHVS and CDR2 as FQNEAQ. CDR3 region: CASSYGTGTSGRHNTGELFF. DNA of the CDR3: TGTGCCAGCAGTTATGGAACCGGGACTAGCGGGAGGCATAACACCGGGGAGCTGTTTTTT.

This clonotype was counted ten times or more. The V gene is TRBV4-1, the J gene TRBJ2-1, with 13 bases matching TRBD2. The CDR3 runs 17 residues. Trimming removed 0 bases from V and 13 bases from J; junction bases left unmatched: 12. The germline CDR1 and CDR2 sequences are MGHRA and YSYEKL. CDR3 residues: CASSQDLKRTSGGSQFF. The CDR3, as DNA: TGCGCCAGCAGCCAAGATCTTAAGCGGACTAGCGGGGGATCTCAGTTCTTC.

This clonotype appeared a few times. This chain's CDR3 is CSARDPSAGNTGELFF. The CDR3 DNA reads TGCAGTGCTAGAGATCCTTCCGCGGGAAACACCGGGGAGCTGTTTTTT. The chain links TRBV20-1 to TRBJ2-2; the D gene is possibly TRBD2 (6 bases). The germline V gene encodes CDR1 DFQATT and CDR2 SNEGSKA (reference sequence). The germline V and J ends were trimmed by 0 bases and 2 bases, with 13 bases remaining between them. The CDR3 contains 16 residues.

The chain joins TRBV7-8 to TRBJ1-2, with D perhaps TRBD1 (5 bases). Trimming cost V 5 bases and J 4 bases, with 14 bases left between them. CDR3 length: 14 residues. The germline V gene has CDR1 SGHVS and CDR2 FQNEAQ. CDR3 DNA: TGTGCCAGCAGCCCCCGGGACCGCAGCTATGGCTACACCTTC. Translation: CASSPRDRSYGYTF. The full variable domain, completed using reference TRBV7-8 and TRBJ1-2, is GAGVSQSPRYKVAKRGQDVALRCDPISGHVSLFWYQQALGQGPEFLTYFQNEAQLDKSGLPSDRFFAERPEGSVSTLKIQRTQQEDSAVYLCASSPRDRSYGYTFGSGTRLTVV.

This clonotype has more than one count but fewer than ten. The chain has TRBV5-1 and TRBJ2-3; D unclear. CDR1 and CDR2 (germline): SGHRS, YFSETQ. V was trimmed by 3 bases and J by 0 bases, leaving 8 bases between them. The CDR3 contains 14 residues. CDR3 DNA: TGCGCCAGCAGCTCTCAGATTAGCACAGATACGCAGTATTTT. It is translated as CASSSQISTDTQYF.

The table lists this clonotype with many counts. V gene TRBV5-1 combines with J gene TRBJ2-1; D not certain. The V end was cut by 0 bases, the J end by 0 bases, with 10 bases between. CDR3 length: 16 residues. CDR1 is SGHRS, CDR2 YFSETQ, per germline. CDR3 region: CASSLDPNPSYNEQFF. The CDR3 nucleotides read TGCGCCAGCAGCTTGGATCCAAACCCCTCCTACAATGAGCAGTTCTTC.

The rearrangement uses TRBV10-3 and TRBJ2-3, with D maybe TRBD2 (6 bases). The CDR3 is made up of 14 amino acids. Per the germline V gene, CDR1 is ENHRY and CDR2 is SYGVKD. V lost 8 bases and J 0 bases, leaving 12 bases between the germline ends. The DNA for the CDR3 is TGTGCCATCCGCCCCAGCGGGAGCACAGATACGCAGTATTTT. Translation: CAIRPSGSTDTQYF.

This clonotype was recorded a few times. The rearrangement joins TRBV12-3 or TRBV12-4 to TRBJ2-5, with 8 positions matching TRBD2. Germline trimming cut 5 bases from V and 5 bases from J; bases unmatched to any gene: 16. The CDR3 runs to 17 residues. CDR3 sequence reads: CASSTPGGAGERETQYF. For the CDR3, the DNA is TGTGCCAGCAGTACCCCCGGGGGGGCAGGGGAGAGGGAGACCCAGTACTTC.

This clonotype has only a few counts. The chain employs TRBV11-2 and TRBJ2-3, with a tentative D call TRBD2 (5 bases). Trimming shortened V by 2 bases and J by 8 bases, and 20 bases separated the two germline ends. The CDR3 is made up of 16 amino acids. Germline V gives CDR1 SGHAT, CDR2 FQNNGV. Here the CDR3 reads CASSLRTEPFEGTQYF. In DNA, the CDR3 is TGTGCCAGCAGCTTACGGACGGAGCCGTTTGAGGGTACGCAGTATTTT.

This clonotype was counted only a few times. The rearrangement uses TRBV5-1 and TRBJ2-5; either TRBD1 or TRBD2 may supply D (5 bases each). The ends were cut back, 4 bases at V and 5 bases at J, with 12 bases in the middle. Germline values: CDR1 SGHRS, CDR2 YFSETQ. The CDR3 is 13 amino acids. CDR3 in DNA: TGCGCCAGCAGCCGGTACAGGAGGGAGACCCAGTACTTC. Translation gives CASSRYRRETQYF.

This clonotype occurred once. The germline gene is not matched at one end of the junction; a read error may be the cause. This chain joins TRBV20-1 and TRBJ2-4; D could derive from TRBD1 or TRBD2 (5 bases each). The V gene's germline CDR1 is DFQATT and CDR2 SNEGSKA (reference sequence). The CDR3 is 16 amino acids. The CDR3: CCASLDSQLAKNIQYF. The CDR3 DNA follows: TGCTGTGCTAGCCTTGACAGCCAACTAGCCAAAAACATTCAGTACTTC.

A word on this clonotype: No conserved phenylalanine or tryptophan is present at the end of the CDR3, so a read error is the likely explanation. The chain combines TRBV15 with TRBJ2-1; 9 bases fit TRBD1. Germline CDR1 and CDR2: LNHNV and YYDKDF (reference sequence). Trimming removed 1 base from V and 10 bases from J; junction bases left unmatched: 11. The CDR3 has 16 residues. DNA for the CDR3: TGTGCCACCAGCAGAGGATCCCCGGGACAGGGCGACGAGCAGTTCTAC. This encodes CATSRGSPGQGDEQFY.

The chain has TRBV15 and TRBJ1-6; D is perhaps TRBD1 (5 bases). In germline, CDR1 is LNHNV, CDR2 YYDKDF (reference sequence). This CDR3 is built from 13 residues. V shed 6 bases and J shed 5 bases, with 8 bases lying between them. For the CDR3, the DNA is TGTGCCACCAGTCGACAGAATAATTCACCCCTCCACTTT. Translating it yields CATSRQNNSPLHF.

The V and J genes are TRBV15 and TRBJ2-3, with D perhaps matching TRBD1 (6 bases). With 9 bases removed from V and 3 bases from J, the gap between germline ends came to 10 bases. Germline loops: CDR1 LNHNV, CDR2 YYDKDF (reference sequence). The CDR3 has 12 amino acids. CDR3 sequence (DNA): TGTGCCACGATCGACAGGACAGATACGCAGTATTTT. It specifies CATIDRTDTQYF. The entire variable domain, with the rest obtained from reference TRBV15 and TRBJ2-3, is as follows: DAMVIQNPRYQVTQFGKPVTLSCSQTLNHNVMYWYQQKSSQAPKLLFHYYDKDFNNEADTPDNFQSRRPNTSFCFLDIRSPGLGDTAMYLCATIDRTDTQYFGPGTRLTVL.

The sample holds a few counts of this clonotype. The CDR3 nucleotides are TGTGCCAGTAGTTGGACAGATAACACTGAAGCTTTCTTT. Protein product: CASSWTDNTEAFF. The chain couples TRBV19 to TRBJ1-1; tentative D call: TRBD1 (6 bases). This CDR3 has 13 amino acids. With 5 bases removed from V and 2 bases from J, the gap between germline ends came to 9 bases. Germline CDR1 and CDR2: LNHDA and SQIVND (reference sequence).

This clonotype turned up a few times. The rearrangement links TRBV4-2 to TRBJ2-3, with D uncertain. V gave up 1 base and J gave up 4 bases, with 12 bases separating them. Germline CDR1 and CDR2: LGHNA and YNFKEQ. CDR3 length: 15 amino acids. The CDR3 coding sequence is TGTGCCAGCAGCCAAGGTGGGATTGTTGCAGATACGCAGTATTTT. Protein product: CASSQGGIVADTQYF.